These T cell receptor beta chains were read from a single sample in a study of T cell repertoires in cytomegalovirus infection. A single record per CDR3 protein comes from TCRdb applying MiXCR to the reads. The table records about half a million distinct CDR3 sequences, approximately 40% of them present only once. For these TCRs, the target antigens are not known. The sequencing used cultured PBMCs, collected from culture after CMV antigen stimulation. These receptors were taken from a human donor in good health (CMV status not recorded). Some clones in this sample may be carry-over from other donors' samples. CDR3s include the opening cysteine and the closing phenylalanine or tryptophan. Each record gives: J gene, clone size, V gene, D gene, CDR3 protein, CDR3 DNA. The D gene is left open where the match is weak. Part of the rows lack a size; the others show once, few, many or a class for expanded clones.

TRBJ1-2	few	TRBV12-3/TRBV12-4	NA	CASSFWGSLQYGYTF	TGTGCCAGCAGTTTCTGGGGTTCCCTCCAGTATGGCTACACCTTC
TRBJ2-1	NA	TRBV6-2/TRBV6-3	NA	CASSPRNEQFF	TGTGCCAGCAGCCCTAGGAATGAGCAGTTCTTC
TRBJ2-5	many	TRBV7-2	TRBD2	CASSWATSGGPLKETQYF	TGTGCCAGCAGCTGGGCGACTAGCGGGGGACCCTTGAAAGAGACCCAGTACTTC
TRBJ1-1	few	TRBV19	NA	CASSIMEGRGSWTEAFF	TGTGCCAGTAGTATAATGGAGGGCAGAGGGTCTTGGACTGAAGCTTTCTTT
TRBJ2-1	few	TRBV11-2	NA	CASSTPTASSYNEQFF	TGTGCCAGCAGCACACCGACGGCGAGCTCCTACAATGAGCAGTTCTTC
TRBJ1-2	NA	TRBV29-1	NA	CSVGKGNYGYTF	TGCAGCGTTGGGAAAGGAAACTATGGCTACACCTTC
TRBJ2-1	NA	TRBV14	TRBD2	CASSPLGSGRQDEQFF	TGTGCCAGCAGCCCTCTGGGTAGCGGGAGGCAGGATGAGCAGTTCTTC
TRBJ1-5	few	TRBV10-3	NA	CAISEQPSGQPQHF	TGTGCCATCAGTGAGCAACCGTCGGGACAGCCCCAGCATTTT
TRBJ2-1	NA	TRBV6-5	NA	CASRENYNEQFF	TGTGCCAGCAGGGAAAACTACAATGAGCAGTTCTTC
TRBJ2-7	NA	TRBV7-2	TRBD2	CASSPAASGNYEQYF	TGTGCCAGCAGCCCTGCGGCTAGCGGAAACTACGAGCAGTACTTC
TRBJ1-1	NA	TRBV18	NA	CASSRETANTEAFF	TGTGCCAGCTCACGGGAGACAGCGAACACTGAAGCTTTCTTT
TRBJ2-1	few	TRBV6-1	NA	CASIKMWGGNEQFF	TGTGCCAGCATCAAAATGTGGGGTGGGAATGAGCAGTTCTTC
TRBJ2-7	few	TRBV7-9	NA	CASSQFLGPSYEQYF	TGTGCCAGCAGCCAGTTTCTAGGGCCCTCCTACGAGCAGTACTTC
TRBJ2-6	NA	TRBV6-5	NA	CASTRGGKSRSGANVLTF	TGTGCCAGCACGAGGGGAGGAAAGAGCCGCTCTGGGGCCAACGTCCTGACTTTC
TRBJ2-1	NA	TRBV7-9	TRBD2	CASSLGLASYEQFF	TGTGCCAGCAGCTTAGGACTAGCCTCCTATGAGCAGTTCTTC
TRBJ1-1	few	TRBV20-1	NA	CSASARVQGTEAFF	TGCAGTGCTAGCGCCCGAGTACAGGGCACTGAAGCTTTCTTT
TRBJ2-7	NA	TRBV4-3	TRBD2	CASSPASGLTYEQYF	TGCGCCAGCAGCCCTGCTAGCGGCCTTACCTACGAGCAGTACTTC
TRBJ1-2	few	TRBV6-2/TRBV6-3	TRBD1	CASSYSRDRDRKTYGYTF	TGTGCCAGCAGTTACTCGAGGGACAGGGACCGGAAAACCTATGGCTACACCTTC
TRBJ2-3	few	TRBV10-3	TRBD1	CAIRGTGDHTDTQYF	TGTGCCATCAGAGGGACAGGGGACCACACAGATACGCAGTATTTT
TRBJ2-5	NA	TRBV20-1	TRBD2	CSARDLLAGTKTQYF	TGCAGTGCTAGAGATCTACTAGCGGGGACGAAGACCCAGTACTTC
TRBJ1-2	few	TRBV27	NA	CASSFGERGYGYTF	TGTGCCAGCAGTTTCGGGGAGCGCGGCTATGGCTACACCTTC
TRBJ2-7	NA	TRBV5-6	TRBD2	CASSLGSGSLTYEQYF	TGTGCCAGCAGCTTAGGTAGCGGGAGTTTAACCTACGAGCAGTACTTC
TRBJ2-3	few	TRBV6-1	NA	CASALFRGTDTQYF	TGTGCCAGCGCTCTTTTCAGGGGCACAGATACGCAGTATTTT
TRBJ2-7	NA	TRBV9	TRBD2	CASSPRLAVSSEQYF	TGTGCCAGCAGCCCACGACTAGCTGTGTCGTCCGAGCAGTACTTC
TRBJ2-1	NA	TRBV10-3	NA	CAIFSPSGNEQFF	TGTGCCATCTTCTCACCCTCAGGCAATGAGCAGTTCTTC
TRBJ2-1	NA	TRBV11-2	TRBD2	CASSSGLARQFF	TGTGCCAGCAGCTCTGGACTAGCGAGGCAGTTCTTC
TRBJ1-1	NA	TRBV12-3/TRBV12-4	NA	CASSLWEPKGDTEAFF	TGTGCCAGCAGTTTATGGGAACCAAAGGGGGACACTGAAGCTTTCTTT
TRBJ1-1	few	TRBV12-3/TRBV12-4	NA	CASRLDRISEAFF	TGTGCCAGCAGACTCGACAGGATCTCTGAAGCTTTCTTT
TRBJ2-1	NA	TRBV20-1	NA	CSASYRYNEQFF	TGCAGTGCTAGCTACAGATACAATGAGCAGTTCTTC
TRBJ2-5	NA	TRBV7-2	NA	CASTTDRQETQYF	TGTGCCAGCACCACGGACCGCCAAGAGACCCAGTACTTC
TRBJ2-2	few	TRBV7-9	NA	CASSKTENTGELFF	TGTGCCAGCAGCAAGACAGAGAACACCGGGGAGCTGTTTTTT
TRBJ1-1	few	TRBV7-9	NA	CASSPSPVTEAFF	TGTGCCAGCAGCCCGTCCCCTGTCACTGAAGCTTTCTTT
TRBJ2-1	few	TRBV7-2	NA	CASSQRQDNEQFF	TGTGCCAGCAGCCAAAGACAGGACAATGAGCAGTTCTTC
TRBJ2-1	NA	TRBV7-2	NA	CASSLGRVDEQFF	TGTGCCAGCAGCTTAGGCAGGGTAGATGAGCAGTTCTTC
TRBJ2-5	NA	TRBV4-3	TRBD2	CASSQEVSRGRLAGQETQYF	TGCGCCAGCAGCCAAGAAGTCTCCAGGGGGAGACTAGCGGGGCAAGAGACCCAGTACTTC
TRBJ2-7	few	TRBV6-5	TRBD2	CASSYSGPSGLEQYF	TGTGCCAGCAGTTACTCTGGGCCTAGCGGGCTCGAGCAGTACTTC
TRBJ1-1	NA	TRBV12-3/TRBV12-4	NA	CASRRTDGTEAFF	TGTGCCAGCAGGAGGACAGATGGCACTGAAGCTTTCTTT
TRBJ2-1	NA	TRBV7-6	NA	CASRPRGGSEQFF	TGTGCCAGCAGGCCCCGTGGGGGGAGCGAGCAGTTCTTC
TRBJ2-1	NA	TRBV6-5	NA	CASSRTANEQFF	TGTGCCAGCAGCCGGACAGCTAATGAGCAGTTCTTC
TRBJ1-2	few	TRBV5-1	NA	CASRAIRVYGKLAANYGYTF	TGCGCCAGCAGGGCAATCCGGGTCTATGGAAAGTTGGCAGCTAACTATGGCTACACCTTC
TRBJ2-1	few	TRBV24-1	NA	CATSDSRAPGEQFF	TGTGCCACCAGTGATTCCAGGGCCCCAGGGGAGCAGTTCTTC
TRBJ1-3	NA	TRBV7-2	NA	CASSFSGRDTIYF	TGTGCCAGCAGCTTCTCCGGGAGAGACACCATATATTTT
TRBJ2-1	NA	TRBV19	NA	CASSMGTLSYNEQFF	TGTGCCAGTAGTATGGGGACCCTCTCCTACAATGAGCAGTTCTTC
TRBJ2-1	NA	TRBV11-3	TRBD2	CASSLAAGADEQFF	TGTGCCAGCAGCTTAGCAGCGGGAGCGGATGAGCAGTTCTTC